The rows below give T cell receptor beta chains drawn from one sample of a study of control samples from healthy donors and cancer patients. Repertoires were generated with immunoSEQ multiplex PCR, while TCRdb's copy carries only in-frame clones and drops some. The sample has 120,000 to 150,000 clones; 85% to 95% are singletons. Sequencing was done on a sample of blood. These receptors came from a man aged 35-49 years in good health. The CDR3 runs from the conserved cysteine through the conserved F or W. Each record gives: CDR3 protein, J gene, D gene, clone size, V gene. The D gene is left open where the match is weak. Clone size appears in some rows only: once, few, many, or a class for an expanded clone.

CDR3aa: CSARTGDNEQFF; j_gene: TRBJ2-1; d_gene: TRBD1; abundance: NA; v_gene: TRBV29-1
CDR3aa: CASSEPRGARGYTF; j_gene: TRBJ1-2; d_gene: TRBD1; abundance: NA; v_gene: TRBV6-1
CDR3aa: CASSETRDNEQFF; j_gene: TRBJ2-1; d_gene: NA; abundance: NA; v_gene: TRBV7-8
CDR3aa: CASSPQGLAYTGELFF; j_gene: TRBJ2-2; d_gene: NA; abundance: NA; v_gene: TRBV11-2
CDR3aa: CAGAIAGTYNEQFF; j_gene: TRBJ2-1; d_gene: TRBD2; abundance: NA; v_gene: TRBV7-9
CDR3aa: CASSVDGSKNIQYF; j_gene: TRBJ2-4; d_gene: NA; abundance: NA; v_gene: TRBV9
CDR3aa: CASSTGQGGEKLFF; j_gene: TRBJ1-4; d_gene: TRBD1; abundance: NA; v_gene: TRBV6-5
CDR3aa: CASSAWTSGGPYEQYF; j_gene: TRBJ2-7; d_gene: TRBD2; abundance: NA; v_gene: TRBV6-2/TRBV6-3
CDR3aa: CASSLAQAGYGYTF; j_gene: TRBJ1-2; d_gene: NA; abundance: NA; v_gene: TRBV5-1
CDR3aa: CASSDVGLADLPSYNEQFF; j_gene: TRBJ2-1; d_gene: TRBD2; abundance: NA; v_gene: TRBV2
CDR3aa: CASSTTYGNTIYF; j_gene: TRBJ1-3; d_gene: NA; abundance: NA; v_gene: TRBV12-3/TRBV12-4
CDR3aa: CASSQDLQGGGNTIYF; j_gene: TRBJ1-3; d_gene: TRBD1; abundance: NA; v_gene: TRBV3-1/TRBV3-2
CDR3aa: CATSDSGVRGYTF; j_gene: TRBJ1-2; d_gene: NA; abundance: NA; v_gene: TRBV24-1
CDR3aa: CASSQDGYRLGSTDTQYF; j_gene: TRBJ2-3; d_gene: NA; abundance: once; v_gene: TRBV4-3
CDR3aa: CATSDYPRQGIGNQPQHF; j_gene: TRBJ1-5; d_gene: NA; abundance: NA; v_gene: TRBV24-1
CDR3aa: CASSLRDRGNNEQFF; j_gene: TRBJ2-1; d_gene: TRBD1; abundance: NA; v_gene: TRBV7-9
CDR3aa: CAFKEGYEQYF; j_gene: TRBJ2-7; d_gene: NA; abundance: NA; v_gene: TRBV30
CDR3aa: CASSAGGRAGEQFF; j_gene: TRBJ2-1; d_gene: NA; abundance: NA; v_gene: TRBV9
CDR3aa: CASSSGNSPLHF; j_gene: TRBJ1-6; d_gene: NA; abundance: NA; v_gene: TRBV11-2
CDR3aa: CAINFRAANTGELFF; j_gene: TRBJ2-2; d_gene: NA; abundance: NA; v_gene: TRBV10-3
CDR3aa: CASSRDQSSYNEQFF; j_gene: TRBJ2-1; d_gene: NA; abundance: NA; v_gene: TRBV19
CDR3aa: CSAAGVGETQYF; j_gene: TRBJ2-5; d_gene: TRBD2; abundance: NA; v_gene: TRBV29-1
CDR3aa: CASSSEGSANTGELFF; j_gene: TRBJ2-2; d_gene: NA; abundance: NA; v_gene: TRBV11-3
CDR3aa: CASSSTRGFLAEAFF; j_gene: TRBJ1-1; d_gene: NA; abundance: NA; v_gene: TRBV7-9
CDR3aa: CASSSLGGGYGYTF; j_gene: TRBJ1-2; d_gene: NA; abundance: NA; v_gene: TRBV7-2
CDR3aa: CASSQDPGLAGSEQFF; j_gene: TRBJ2-1; d_gene: TRBD2; abundance: NA; v_gene: TRBV3-1/TRBV3-2
CDR3aa: CASGLPKDRGDSQETQYF; j_gene: TRBJ2-5; d_gene: TRBD1; abundance: NA; v_gene: TRBV12-5
CDR3aa: CASSIIVGTVAYEQYF; j_gene: TRBJ2-7; d_gene: TRBD1; abundance: once; v_gene: TRBV28
CDR3aa: CAIATQDTNTGELFF; j_gene: TRBJ2-2; d_gene: NA; abundance: NA; v_gene: TRBV10-3
CDR3aa: CASRPTSGKWYEQFF; j_gene: TRBJ2-1; d_gene: TRBD2; abundance: once; v_gene: TRBV11-2
CDR3aa: CATSRDLAAGGNNEQFF; j_gene: TRBJ2-1; d_gene: TRBD2; abundance: NA; v_gene: TRBV15
CDR3aa: CASSQAPGPTEAFF; j_gene: TRBJ1-1; d_gene: NA; abundance: NA; v_gene: TRBV4-3
CDR3aa: CASSQDRTGQIRNIQYF; j_gene: TRBJ2-4; d_gene: TRBD1; abundance: NA; v_gene: TRBV3-1/TRBV3-2
CDR3aa: CASSVGNTATNEKLFF; j_gene: TRBJ1-4; d_gene: NA; abundance: NA; v_gene: TRBV9
CDR3aa: CAWSGDGQGKYEQYF; j_gene: TRBJ2-7; d_gene: TRBD1; abundance: NA; v_gene: TRBV30
CDR3aa: CASSTGTGTEKLFF; j_gene: TRBJ1-4; d_gene: NA; abundance: NA; v_gene: TRBV6-5
CDR3aa: CASSPEGLINRFPRGYTF; j_gene: TRBJ1-2; d_gene: NA; abundance: NA; v_gene: TRBV18
CDR3aa: CASSLGGNPYEQYF; j_gene: TRBJ2-7; d_gene: NA; abundance: NA; v_gene: TRBV5-6
CDR3aa: CASSFQGIKETQYF; j_gene: TRBJ2-5; d_gene: NA; abundance: NA; v_gene: TRBV5-1
CDR3aa: CASSLPGALGYTF; j_gene: TRBJ1-2; d_gene: NA; abundance: NA; v_gene: TRBV28
CDR3aa: CASSSGLAGGQETQYF; j_gene: TRBJ2-5; d_gene: TRBD2; abundance: once; v_gene: TRBV7-9
CDR3aa: CASSLSDNADQPQHF; j_gene: TRBJ1-5; d_gene: NA; abundance: NA; v_gene: TRBV5-6
CDR3aa: CASLGDSSYEQYF; j_gene: TRBJ2-7; d_gene: TRBD1; abundance: NA; v_gene: TRBV28
CDR3aa: CASSLGQYATNEKLFF; j_gene: TRBJ1-4; d_gene: TRBD1; abundance: NA; v_gene: TRBV7-9
CDR3aa: CASSFKENTEAFF; j_gene: TRBJ1-1; d_gene: NA; abundance: NA; v_gene: TRBV12-3/TRBV12-4
CDR3aa: CASGLGQDTEAFF; j_gene: TRBJ1-1; d_gene: NA; abundance: NA; v_gene: TRBV12-5
CDR3aa: CASGNTGGTEAFF; j_gene: TRBJ1-1; d_gene: TRBD1; abundance: NA; v_gene: TRBV12-5
CDR3aa: CASSSWGVRGYTF; j_gene: TRBJ1-2; d_gene: NA; abundance: NA; v_gene: TRBV5-6
CDR3aa: CASSQAEGFGNTIYF; j_gene: TRBJ1-3; d_gene: NA; abundance: NA; v_gene: TRBV4-3
CDR3aa: CASSESRGQETQYF; j_gene: TRBJ2-5; d_gene: NA; abundance: NA; v_gene: TRBV10-1
CDR3aa: CASSSGGGNQPQHF; j_gene: TRBJ1-5; d_gene: NA; abundance: NA; v_gene: TRBV11-1
CDR3aa: CASRGQFDSSTEAFF; j_gene: TRBJ1-1; d_gene: TRBD1; abundance: NA; v_gene: TRBV6-4
CDR3aa: CASGLVSNQPQHF; j_gene: TRBJ1-5; d_gene: NA; abundance: NA; v_gene: TRBV12-5
CDR3aa: CASSQDLQFNQPQHF; j_gene: TRBJ1-5; d_gene: NA; abundance: NA; v_gene: TRBV4-3
CDR3aa: CASSGQPVDTEAFF; j_gene: TRBJ1-1; d_gene: NA; abundance: NA; v_gene: TRBV9
CDR3aa: CASSSGTVGSGNTIYF; j_gene: TRBJ1-3; d_gene: TRBD1; abundance: NA; v_gene: TRBV5-1
CDR3aa: CASSIQSSYEQYF; j_gene: TRBJ2-7; d_gene: NA; abundance: NA; v_gene: TRBV18
CDR3aa: CASSEDGRSDGYTF; j_gene: TRBJ1-2; d_gene: NA; abundance: once; v_gene: TRBV25-1
CDR3aa: CAISKDREDGYTF; j_gene: TRBJ1-2; d_gene: TRBD1; abundance: NA; v_gene: TRBV10-3